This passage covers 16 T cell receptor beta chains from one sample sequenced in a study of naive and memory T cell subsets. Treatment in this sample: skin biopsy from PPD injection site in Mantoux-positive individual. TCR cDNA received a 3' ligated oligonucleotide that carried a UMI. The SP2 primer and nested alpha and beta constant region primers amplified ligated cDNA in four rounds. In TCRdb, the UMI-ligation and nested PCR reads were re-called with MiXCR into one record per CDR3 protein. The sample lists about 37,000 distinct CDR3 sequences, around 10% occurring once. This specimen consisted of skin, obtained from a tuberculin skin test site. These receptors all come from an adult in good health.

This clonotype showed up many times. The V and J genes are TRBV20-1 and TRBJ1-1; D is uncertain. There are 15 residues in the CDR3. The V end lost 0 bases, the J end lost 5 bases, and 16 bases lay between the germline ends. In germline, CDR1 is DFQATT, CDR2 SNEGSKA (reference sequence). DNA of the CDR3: TGCAGTGCTAGAGACCCTGTATTTGGGAAGACTGAAGCTTTCTTT. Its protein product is CSARDPVFGKTEAFF.

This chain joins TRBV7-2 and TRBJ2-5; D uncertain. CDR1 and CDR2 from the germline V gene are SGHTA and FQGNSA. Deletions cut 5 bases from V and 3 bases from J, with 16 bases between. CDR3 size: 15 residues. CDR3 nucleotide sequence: TGTGCCAGCAGCCCTAGTGGAATCGGAAAAGAGACCCAGTACTTC. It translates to CASSPSGIGKETQYF.

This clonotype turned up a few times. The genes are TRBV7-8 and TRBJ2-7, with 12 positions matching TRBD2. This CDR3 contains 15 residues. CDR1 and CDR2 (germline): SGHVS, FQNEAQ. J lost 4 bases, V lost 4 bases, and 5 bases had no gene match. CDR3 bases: TGTGCCAGCAGCTACAGACTAGCGGGGGATTACGAGCAGTACTTC. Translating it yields CASSYRLAGDYEQYF.

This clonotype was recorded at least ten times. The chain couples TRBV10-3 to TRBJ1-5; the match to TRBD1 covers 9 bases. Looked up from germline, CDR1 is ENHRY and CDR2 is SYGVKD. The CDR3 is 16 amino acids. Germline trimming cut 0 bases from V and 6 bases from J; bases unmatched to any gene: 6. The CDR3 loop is CAISESEDRGGQPQHF. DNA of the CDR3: TGTGCCATCAGTGAGTCTGAGGACAGGGGAGGTCAGCCCCAGCATTTT.

The CDR3 bases are TGTGCCAGTAGTCTACCCGACACAGCGGGGATCACAGATACGCAGTATTTT. It codes for CASSLPDTAGITDTQYF. The rearrangement joins TRBV19 to TRBJ2-3; 7 bases are a match to TRBD2. The CDR3 loop spans 17 amino acids. Germline CDR1 is LNHDA and CDR2 is SQIVND (reference sequence). V lost 5 bases to trimming and J lost 2 bases; unmatched junction nucleotides: 13. Together with reference TRBV19 and TRBJ2-3, the CDR3 gives the full variable domain: DGGITQSPKYLFRKEGQNVTLSCEQNLNHDAMYWYRQDPGQGLRLIYYSQIVNDFQKGDIAEGYSVSREKKESFPLTVTSAQKNPTAFYLCASSLPDTAGITDTQYFGPGTRLTVL.

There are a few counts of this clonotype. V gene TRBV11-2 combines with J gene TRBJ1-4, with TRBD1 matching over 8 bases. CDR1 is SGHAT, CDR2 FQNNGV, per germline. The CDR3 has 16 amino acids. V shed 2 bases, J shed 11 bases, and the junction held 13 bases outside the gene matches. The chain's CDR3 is CASSLTTGVTGGKLFF. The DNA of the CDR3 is TGTGCCAGCAGCTTAACGACAGGGGTGACGGGGGGGAAACTGTTTTTT. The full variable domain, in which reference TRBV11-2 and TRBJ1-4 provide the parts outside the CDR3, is EAGVAQSPRYKIIEKRQSVAFWCNPISGHATLYWYQQILGQGPKLLIQFQNNGVVDDSQLPKDRFSAERLKGVDSTLKIQPAKLEDSAVYLCASSLTTGVTGGKLFFGSGTQLSVL.

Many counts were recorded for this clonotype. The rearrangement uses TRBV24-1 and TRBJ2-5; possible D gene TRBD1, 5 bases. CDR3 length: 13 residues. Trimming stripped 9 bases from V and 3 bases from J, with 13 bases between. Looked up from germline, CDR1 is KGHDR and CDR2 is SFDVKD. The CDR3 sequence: CATSEAGKETQYF. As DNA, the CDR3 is TGTGCCACCTCCGAGGCAGGGAAAGAGACCCAGTACTTC.

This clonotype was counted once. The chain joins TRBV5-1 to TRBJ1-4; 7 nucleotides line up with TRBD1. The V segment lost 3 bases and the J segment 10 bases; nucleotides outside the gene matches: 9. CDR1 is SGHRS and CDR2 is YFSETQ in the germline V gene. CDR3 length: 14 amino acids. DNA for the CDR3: TGCGCCAGCAGCTGGGGGGACAGCGAGGGAAAACTGTTTTTT. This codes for CASSWGDSEGKLFF.

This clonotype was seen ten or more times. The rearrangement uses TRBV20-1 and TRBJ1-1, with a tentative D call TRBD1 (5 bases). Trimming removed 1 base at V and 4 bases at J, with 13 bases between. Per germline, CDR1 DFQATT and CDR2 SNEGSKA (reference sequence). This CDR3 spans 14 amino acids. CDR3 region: CSARAQGTATEAFF. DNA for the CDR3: TGCAGTGCTAGAGCTCAGGGTACCGCCACTGAAGCTTTCTTT.

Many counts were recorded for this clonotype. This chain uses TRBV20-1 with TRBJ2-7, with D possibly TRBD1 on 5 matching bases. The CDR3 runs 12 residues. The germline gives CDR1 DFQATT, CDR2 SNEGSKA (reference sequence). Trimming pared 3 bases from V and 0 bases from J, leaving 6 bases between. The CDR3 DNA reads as TGCAGTGCTAGCGACAGCTCCTACGAGCAGTACTTC. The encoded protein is CSASDSSYEQYF.

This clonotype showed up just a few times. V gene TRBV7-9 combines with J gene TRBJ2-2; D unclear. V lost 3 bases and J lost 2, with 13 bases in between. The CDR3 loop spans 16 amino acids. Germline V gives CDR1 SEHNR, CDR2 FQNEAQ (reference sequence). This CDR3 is CASSFHGRANTGELFF. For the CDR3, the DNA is TGTGCCAGCAGCTTCCACGGACGCGCTAACACCGGGGAGCTGTTTTTT.

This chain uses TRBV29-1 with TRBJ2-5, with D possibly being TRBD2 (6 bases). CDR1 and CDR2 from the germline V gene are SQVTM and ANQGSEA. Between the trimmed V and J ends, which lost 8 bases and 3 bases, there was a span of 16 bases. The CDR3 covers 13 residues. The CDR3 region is CSSGAGSKETQYF. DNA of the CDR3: TGCAGCTCTGGGGCGGGAAGTAAAGAGACCCAGTACTTC.

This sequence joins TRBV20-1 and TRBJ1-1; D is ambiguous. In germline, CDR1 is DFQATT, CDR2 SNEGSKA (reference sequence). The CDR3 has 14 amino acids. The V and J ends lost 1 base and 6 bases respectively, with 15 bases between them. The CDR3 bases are TGCAGTGCTAGAGGGCCTAATGGTTTCGCTGAAGCTTTCTTT. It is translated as CSARGPNGFAEAFF.

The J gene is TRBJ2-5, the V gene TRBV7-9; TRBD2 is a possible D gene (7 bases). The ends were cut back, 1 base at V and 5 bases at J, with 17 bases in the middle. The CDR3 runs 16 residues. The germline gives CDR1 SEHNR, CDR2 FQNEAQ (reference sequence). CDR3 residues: CASSLEGGPIAETQYF. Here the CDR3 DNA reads TGTGCCAGCAGCTTAGAGGGGGGGCCGATCGCGGAGACCCAGTACTTC.

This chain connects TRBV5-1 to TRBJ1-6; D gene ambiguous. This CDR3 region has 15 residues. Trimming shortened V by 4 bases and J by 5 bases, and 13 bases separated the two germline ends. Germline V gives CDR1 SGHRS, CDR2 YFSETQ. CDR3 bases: TGCGCCAGCAGCGTGCGGATTCAGGATAATTCACCCCTCCACTTT. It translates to CASSVRIQDNSPLHF.

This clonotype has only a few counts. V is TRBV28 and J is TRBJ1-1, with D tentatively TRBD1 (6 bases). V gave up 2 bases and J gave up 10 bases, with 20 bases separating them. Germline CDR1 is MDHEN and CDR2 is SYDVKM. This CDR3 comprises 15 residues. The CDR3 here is CASSLGTAGGAGAFF. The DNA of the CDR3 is TGTGCCAGCAGTTTAGGCACAGCGGGGGGCGCGGGAGCTTTCTTT.